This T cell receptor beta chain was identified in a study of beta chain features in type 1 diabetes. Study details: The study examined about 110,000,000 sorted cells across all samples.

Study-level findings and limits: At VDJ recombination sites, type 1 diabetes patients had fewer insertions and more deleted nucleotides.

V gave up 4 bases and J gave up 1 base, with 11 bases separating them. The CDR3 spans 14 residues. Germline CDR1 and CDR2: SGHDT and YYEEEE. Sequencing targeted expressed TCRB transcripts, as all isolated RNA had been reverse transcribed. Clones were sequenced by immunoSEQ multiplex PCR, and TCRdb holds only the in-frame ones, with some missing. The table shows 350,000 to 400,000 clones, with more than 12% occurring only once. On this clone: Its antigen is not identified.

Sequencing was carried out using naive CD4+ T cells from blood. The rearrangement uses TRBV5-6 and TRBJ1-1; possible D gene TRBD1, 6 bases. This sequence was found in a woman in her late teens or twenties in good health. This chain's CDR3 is CASSRPGENTEAFF. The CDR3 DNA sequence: TGTGCCAGCAGCCGCCCAGGGGAGAACACTGAAGCTTTCTTT.